A selection of T cell receptor beta chains follows, all from one sample in a study of blood T cell repertoires in COVID-19. Only in-frame clones appear in the TCRdb table, and some are missing; sequencing was by immunoSEQ multiplex PCR. The sample yields over 100,000 clones, 81% seen once. Sequences were obtained from peripheral blood. All receptors derive from a human donor in a cohort sampled during active COVID-19. Both conserved end residues are part of each CDR3. The D gene is left open where the match is weak. The size entry is marked missing in some rows and otherwise reads once, few, many or a size class.

d_call	cdr3_length	v_call	j_call	clone_size	cdr3_nt	cdr3_aa
-	14	TRBV30	TRBJ2-3	-	TGTGCCTGGAGTGGCCTAGCGCTCACAGATACGCAGTATTTT	CAWSGLALTDTQYF
TRBD1	17	TRBV5-1	TRBJ2-5	-	TGCGCCAGCAGCAGGATACCGGGACAGGGATTCCAAGAGACCCAGTACTTC	CASSRIPGQGFQETQYF
-	13	TRBV14	TRBJ2-7	-	TGTGCCAGCAGCGCTGACAGCACCTACGAGCAGTACTTC	CASSADSTYEQYF
-	14	TRBV27	TRBJ2-1	-	TGTGCCAGCAGTCTAATGGGCCTTCGCAATGAGCAGTTCTTC	CASSLMGLRNEQFF
-	13	TRBV15	TRBJ1-1	once	TGTGCCACCATTCCCCGCCCGGGCACTGAAGCTTTCTTT	CATIPRPGTEAFF
-	13	TRBV10-2	TRBJ2-5	-	TGCGCCAGCAGTGTTCTAGCCCAAGAGACCCAGTACTTC	CASSVLAQETQYF
-	14	TRBV5-1	TRBJ1-1	-	TGCGCCAGCAGCGAGGGCAGGGGTTGGGGTGAAGCTTTCTTT	CASSEGRGWGEAFF
TRBD2	16	TRBV5-1	TRBJ2-1	-	TGCGCCAGCAGCTTGGGTGCGGGAGGGCCGGGTGATGAGCAGTTCTTC	CASSLGAGGPGDEQFF
-	15	TRBV6-5	TRBJ2-2	-	TGTGCCAGCACCCCTTGGCAAGGGGCCGCCGGGGAGCTGTTTTTT	CASTPWQGAAGELFF
TRBD2	15	TRBV4-1	TRBJ2-7	-	TGCGCCAGCAGCCAAGGAAGTAGCGGGAGGATCGAGCAGTACTTC	CASSQGSSGRIEQYF
-	13	TRBV30	TRBJ2-1	-	TGTGCCTCCCTTTTAGGGGGAGTTGGGGAGCAGTTCTTC	CASLLGGVGEQFF
-	16	TRBV5-1	TRBJ2-3	-	TGCGCCAGCAGCTTGTACGTCAGGGGTAGCACAGATACGCAGTATTTT	CASSLYVRGSTDTQYF
-	16	TRBV29-1	TRBJ1-3	-	TGCAGCGTTGATTGGGACACAGACTCCTCTGGAAACACCATATATTTT	CSVDWDTDSSGNTIYF
-	15	TRBV5-1	TRBJ2-3	-	TGCGCCAGCAGCTTGTGGGGGGGCCGGTCAGATACGCAGTATTTT	CASSLWGGRSDTQYF
-	14	TRBV19	TRBJ1-1	few	TGTGCCAGTACCTCAGTTCGGGTTGGCACTGAAGCTTTCTTT	CASTSVRVGTEAFF
-	14	TRBV4-1	TRBJ1-6	-	TGCGCCAGCAGCCAAGCGGTGGGGCTGATGTCCCTCCACTTT	CASSQAVGLMSLHF
-	14	TRBV3-1/TRBV3-2	TRBJ2-1	-	TGTGCCAGTTTTCAAGCCGGTTCCTACAATGAGCAGTTCTTC	CASFQAGSYNEQFF
TRBD2	22	TRBV7-6	TRBJ2-7	-	TGTGCCAGCAGCTTACTCGGGACGTTTACCGGGACTAGCGGACGAAGCTCCTACGAGCAGTACTTC	CASSLLGTFTGTSGRSSYEQYF
TRBD1	22	TRBV28	TRBJ2-2	-	TGTGCCAGCAGCTCCGGGTTCAATAGTATCGCCAGCAGGGGGCGCCGGACCGGGGAGCTGTTTTTT	CASSSGFNSIASRGRRTGELFF
-	12	TRBV12-3/TRBV12-4	TRBJ2-1	-	TGTGCCAGCAGGAGGGCGGACAATGAGCAGTTCTTC	CASRRADNEQFF
-	13	TRBV19	TRBJ1-5	medium-sized	TGTGCCAGTAGTATAGCGGGCAATCAGCCCCAGCATTTT	CASSIAGNQPQHF
TRBD1	16	TRBV4-3	TRBJ1-4	-	TGCGCCAGCAGCCAACGTTCCGGGACAGGGCCTGAAAAACTGTTTTTT	CASSQRSGTGPEKLFF
-	15	TRBV6-4	TRBJ1-6	-	TGTGCCAGCCGACGGACAGCGGAATATAATTCACCCCTCCACTTT	CASRRTAEYNSPLHF
TRBD1	15	TRBV7-2	TRBJ2-2	-	TGTGCCAGCAGCACAAGACAGGGGGCGGACGGGGAGCTGTTTTTT	CASSTRQGADGELFF
-	21	TRBV10-3	TRBJ2-7	once	TGTGCCATCAGTGAGTCGGAGCGACCTGGACTACGACTGGCAGGGCTCGGCCCGTCGTCCTTC	CAISESERPGLRLAGLGPSSF
-	14	TRBV4-3	TRBJ1-1	-	TGCGCCAGCAGTCTATACGGTCTGAACACTGAAGCTTTCTTT	CASSLYGLNTEAFF
-	13	TRBV27	TRBJ2-1	few	TGTGCCAGCAGAAAGAGGTCCTACAATGAGCAGTTCTTC	CASRKRSYNEQFF
-	12	TRBV24-1	TRBJ2-7	few	TGTGCCACCAGTGATACAGGCGACGAGCAGTACTTC	CATSDTGDEQYF
TRBD1	15	TRBV5-4	TRBJ1-2	-	TGTGCCAGCAGCTTGGAACAGGGGGTTAACTATGGCTACACCTTC	CASSLEQGVNYGYTF
-	16	TRBV27	TRBJ2-6	few	TGTGCCAGCAGGGAAACACCCCGGGCTGGGGCCAACGTCCTGACTTTC	CASRETPRAGANVLTF
-	14	TRBV2	TRBJ2-2	-	TGTGCCAGCAGTGAAGCCCAGGTCACCGGGGAGCTGTTTTTT	CASSEAQVTGELFF
-	13	TRBV18	TRBJ1-6	-	TGTGCCAGCTCACCCCGCACGTGGGAGGACCTCCACTTT	CASSPRTWEDLHF
TRBD2	14	TRBV5-1	TRBJ2-5	-	TGCGCCAGCAGCCCTCCGGGACTAGCGGAGACCCAGTACTTC	CASSPPGLAETQYF
-	16	TRBV4-1	TRBJ2-5	-	TGCGCCAGCAGCCAAGAATCGACCAGGGGTCGAGAGACCCAGTACTTC	CASSQESTRGRETQYF
-	15	TRBV6-1	TRBJ1-5	-	TGTGCCAGCAGTGAGACACCATGGGGCAATCAGCCCCAGCATTTT	CASSETPWGNQPQHF
-	15	TRBV28	TRBJ1-5	-	TGTGCCAGCAGTTCGTCAGGGGTGAGCAATCAGCCCCAGCATTTT	CASSSSGVSNQPQHF
-	15	TRBV30	TRBJ1-6	-	TGTGCCTGGAGTGGGGTTGGAGGCATTAATTCACCCCTCCACTTT	CAWSGVGGINSPLHF